The present TCR beta chain was sequenced within a study of shared clonotypes between healthy human individuals. CDR3 size: 18 residues. The trim removed 5 bases at V and 0 bases at J, leaving 12 bases unmatched. Per germline, CDR1 MNHEY and CDR2 SMNVEV (reference sequence). Assay used: immunoSEQ multiplex PCR; TCRdb lists only in-frame clones, some missing. This sample has roughly 700,000 clones, with less than 95% found just once. This TCR was sampled from a man between 18 and 29 years old in good health. Some clones in this sample may be carry-over from other donors' samples. The source material was memory CD8+ T cells from PBMCs. The subset denotes: CD45RO+ cells pooled with CCR7-negative TemRA cells. V gene TRBV27 combines with J gene TRBJ2-1; 8 bases fit TRBD2. The CDR3 nucleotides read TGTGCCAGCAGTCCTGGATTCGGGAGGGTGAGCTCCTACAATGAGCAGTTCTTC. The encoded protein is CASSPGFGRVSSYNEQFF.